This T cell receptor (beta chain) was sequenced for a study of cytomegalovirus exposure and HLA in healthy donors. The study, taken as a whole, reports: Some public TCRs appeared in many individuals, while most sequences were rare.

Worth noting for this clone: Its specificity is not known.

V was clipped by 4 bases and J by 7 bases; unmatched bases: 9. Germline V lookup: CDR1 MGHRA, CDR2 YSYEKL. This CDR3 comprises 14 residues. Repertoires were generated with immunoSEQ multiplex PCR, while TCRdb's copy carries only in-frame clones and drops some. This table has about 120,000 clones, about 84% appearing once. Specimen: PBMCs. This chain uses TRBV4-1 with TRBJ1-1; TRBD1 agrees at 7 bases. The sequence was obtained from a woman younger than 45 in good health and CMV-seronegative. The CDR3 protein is CASSRGDSLLEAFF. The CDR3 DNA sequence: TGCGCCAGCAGCCGCGGGGACAGTCTTCTTGAAGCTTTCTTT.